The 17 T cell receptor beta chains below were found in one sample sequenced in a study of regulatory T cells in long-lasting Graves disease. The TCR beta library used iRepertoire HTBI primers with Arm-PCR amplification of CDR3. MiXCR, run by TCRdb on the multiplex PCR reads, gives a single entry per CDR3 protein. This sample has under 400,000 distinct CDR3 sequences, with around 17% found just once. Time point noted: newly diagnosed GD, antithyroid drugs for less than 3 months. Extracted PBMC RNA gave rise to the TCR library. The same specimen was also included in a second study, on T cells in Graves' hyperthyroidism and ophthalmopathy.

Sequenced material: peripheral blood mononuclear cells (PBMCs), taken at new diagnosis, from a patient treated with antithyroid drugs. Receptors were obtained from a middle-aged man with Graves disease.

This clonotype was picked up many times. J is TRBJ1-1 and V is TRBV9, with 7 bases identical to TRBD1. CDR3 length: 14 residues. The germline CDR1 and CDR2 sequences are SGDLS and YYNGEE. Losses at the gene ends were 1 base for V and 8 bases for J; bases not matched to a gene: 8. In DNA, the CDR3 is TGTGCCAGCAGCGTATACCGACAGGGACAAGAAGCTTTCTTT. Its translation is CASSVYRQGQEAFF.

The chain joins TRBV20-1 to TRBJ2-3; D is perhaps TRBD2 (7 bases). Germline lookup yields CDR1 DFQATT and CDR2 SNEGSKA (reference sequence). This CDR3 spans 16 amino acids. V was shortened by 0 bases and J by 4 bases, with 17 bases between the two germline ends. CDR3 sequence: CSARDTGGALPDTQYF. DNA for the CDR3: TGCAGTGCTAGAGATACTGGGGGGGCTCTACCAGATACGCAGTATTTT.

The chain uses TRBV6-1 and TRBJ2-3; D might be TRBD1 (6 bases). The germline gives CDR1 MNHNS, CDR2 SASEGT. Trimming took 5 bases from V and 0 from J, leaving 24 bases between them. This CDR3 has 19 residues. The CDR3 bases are TGTGCCAGCAGTCAGTCCCCTGGGGTGGGGGCTACGAGCACAGATACGCAGTATTTT. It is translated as CASSQSPGVGATSTDTQYF.

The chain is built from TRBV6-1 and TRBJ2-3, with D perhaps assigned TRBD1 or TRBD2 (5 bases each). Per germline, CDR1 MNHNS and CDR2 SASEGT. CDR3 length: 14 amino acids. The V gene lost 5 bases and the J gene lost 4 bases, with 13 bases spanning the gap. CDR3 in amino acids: CASSTQGVSDTQYF. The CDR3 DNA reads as TGTGCCAGCAGTACCCAGGGAGTTTCAGATACGCAGTATTTT.

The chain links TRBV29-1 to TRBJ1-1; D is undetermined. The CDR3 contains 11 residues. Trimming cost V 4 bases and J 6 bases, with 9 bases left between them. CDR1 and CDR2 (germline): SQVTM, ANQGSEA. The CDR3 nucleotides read TGCAGCGTTGCCCCGGGAGCTGAAGCTTTCTTT. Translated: CSVAPGAEAFF.

This CDR3 is CASSVRGSPSEKLFF. The CDR3 nucleotides are TGTGCCAGCAGCGTAAGAGGGTCCCCTAGTGAAAAACTGTTTTTT. This chain connects TRBV9 to TRBJ1-4, with D hard to call. Trimming took 1 base from V and 7 from J, leaving 14 bases between them. Germline CDR1 SGDLS, CDR2 YYNGEE. CDR3 length equals 15 residues.

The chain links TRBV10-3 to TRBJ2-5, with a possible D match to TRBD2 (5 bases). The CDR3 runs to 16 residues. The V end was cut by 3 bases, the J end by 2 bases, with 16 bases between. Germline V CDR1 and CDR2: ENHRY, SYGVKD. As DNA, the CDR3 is TGTGCCATCAGTGATCCGAGAGTAGGCGGGCAAGAGACCCAGTACTTC. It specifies CAISDPRVGGQETQYF.

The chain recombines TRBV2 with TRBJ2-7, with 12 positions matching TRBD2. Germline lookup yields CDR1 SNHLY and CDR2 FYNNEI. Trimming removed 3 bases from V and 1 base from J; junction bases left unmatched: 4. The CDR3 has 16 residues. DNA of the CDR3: TGTGCCAGCAGTGACCCTAGCGGGAGGGTTTCCTACGAGCAGTACTTC. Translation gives CASSDPSGRVSYEQYF.

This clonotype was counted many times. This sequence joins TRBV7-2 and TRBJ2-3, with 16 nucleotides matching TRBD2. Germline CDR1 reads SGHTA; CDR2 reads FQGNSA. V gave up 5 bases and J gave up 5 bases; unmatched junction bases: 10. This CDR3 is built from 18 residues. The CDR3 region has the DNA TGTGCCAGCAGCGCGTTAGGGACTAGCGGGGGGGCGGTAGATACGCAGTATTTT. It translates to CASSALGTSGGAVDTQYF. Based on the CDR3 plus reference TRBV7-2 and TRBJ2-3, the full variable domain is GAGVSQSPSNKVTEKGKDVELRCDPISGHTALYWYRQSLGQGLEFLIYFQGNSAPDKSGLPSDRFSAERTGGSVSTLTIQRTQQEDSAVYLCASSALGTSGGAVDTQYFGPGTRLTVL.

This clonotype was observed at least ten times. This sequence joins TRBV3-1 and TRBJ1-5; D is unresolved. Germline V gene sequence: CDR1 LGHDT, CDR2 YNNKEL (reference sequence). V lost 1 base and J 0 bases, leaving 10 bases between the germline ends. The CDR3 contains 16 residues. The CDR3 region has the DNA TGTGCCAGCAGCCAAGGGACTGCCCTTAGCAATCAGCCCCAGCATTTT. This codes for CASSQGTALSNQPQHF.

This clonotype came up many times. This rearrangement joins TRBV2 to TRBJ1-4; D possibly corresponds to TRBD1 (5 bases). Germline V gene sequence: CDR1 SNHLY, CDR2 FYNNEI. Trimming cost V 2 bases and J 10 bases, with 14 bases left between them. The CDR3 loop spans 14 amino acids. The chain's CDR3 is CASSERFGTRKLFF. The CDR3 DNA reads TGTGCCAGCAGTGAAAGGTTCGGGACGAGAAAACTGTTTTTT.

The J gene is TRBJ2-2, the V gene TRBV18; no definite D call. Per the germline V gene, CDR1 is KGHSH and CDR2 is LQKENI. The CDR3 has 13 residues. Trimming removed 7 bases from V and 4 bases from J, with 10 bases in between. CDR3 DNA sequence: TGTGCCAGCTTAATAACCCCCACCGGGGAGCTGTTTTTT. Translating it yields CASLITPTGELFF.

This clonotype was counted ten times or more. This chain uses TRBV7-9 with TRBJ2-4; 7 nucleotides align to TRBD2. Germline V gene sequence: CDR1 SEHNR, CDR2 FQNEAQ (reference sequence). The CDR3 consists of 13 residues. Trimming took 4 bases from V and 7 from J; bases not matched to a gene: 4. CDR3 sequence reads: CASSSGLGNIQYF. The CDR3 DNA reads TGTGCCAGCAGCTCAGGACTAGGGAACATTCAGTACTTC.

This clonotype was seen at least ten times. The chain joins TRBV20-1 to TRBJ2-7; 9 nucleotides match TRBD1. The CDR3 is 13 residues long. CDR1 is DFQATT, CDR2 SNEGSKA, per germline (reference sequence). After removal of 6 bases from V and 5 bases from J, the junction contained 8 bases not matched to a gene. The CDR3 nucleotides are TGCAGTGCCTTTCCGGGACAGGGAAACGAGCAGTACTTC. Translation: CSAFPGQGNEQYF.

CDR3 nucleotide sequence: TGTGCCAGCAGCCCCGCGGGGACGGGCCAGCCCCAGCATTTT. Protein: CASSPAGTGQPQHF. This chain links TRBV27 with TRBJ1-5; maybe TRBD1 (5 bases). The CDR3 spans 14 residues. Germline-derived CDR1 and CDR2 are MNHEY and SMNVEV (reference sequence). Between the trimmed V and J ends, which lost 6 bases and 7 bases, there was a span of 16 bases.

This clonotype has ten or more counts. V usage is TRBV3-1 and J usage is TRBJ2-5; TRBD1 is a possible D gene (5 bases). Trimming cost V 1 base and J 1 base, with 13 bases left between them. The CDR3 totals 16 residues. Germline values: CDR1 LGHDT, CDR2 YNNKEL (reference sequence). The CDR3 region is CASSQVTGDIQETQYF. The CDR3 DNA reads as TGTGCCAGCAGCCAAGTAACAGGCGACATCCAAGAGACCCAGTACTTC.

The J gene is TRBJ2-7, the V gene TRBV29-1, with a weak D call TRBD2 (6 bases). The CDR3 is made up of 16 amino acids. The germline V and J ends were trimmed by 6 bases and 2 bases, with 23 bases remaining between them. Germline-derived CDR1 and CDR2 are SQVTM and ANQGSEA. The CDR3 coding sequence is TGCAGCGTCGTCCCCCAGGAGGGACGGTGGGCCTACGAGCAGTACTTC. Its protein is CSVVPQEGRWAYEQYF.